Here is one TCR beta chain with its context. Its antigen is unknown. This sample is part of a study of OX40 agonist ivuxolimab in advanced cancers. The study's findings and limits: Clones of CD4+ and CD8+ blood T cells grew by week 6 at doses of 0.1 to 3.0 mg/kg. Not determined was the antigen specificity of the expanded peripheral T cells. Expanded clones were, on average, more numerous in CD8+ T cells than in CD4+.

Germline lookup yields CDR1 GTSNPN and CDR2 SVGIG (reference sequence). With 2 bases removed from V and 0 bases from J, the gap between germline ends came to 5 bases. The CDR3 contains 13 residues. TCRdb's table, derived via immunoSEQ multiplex PCR, lists solely in-frame clones and lacks some. Of over 150,000 clones detected, roughly 92% appear once; the ten largest clones hold around 0.31%. This chain connects TRBV30 to TRBJ2-4; D is unresolved. The TCR sequence derives from an adult with an advanced solid tumor such as melanoma, head and neck, liver or kidney cancer. The sequences come from CD4+ or CD8+ T cells sorted from blood, collected in a trial of the OX40 agonist ivuxolimab. The CDR3 spells CAWSWGAKNIQYF. In DNA form, the CDR3 reads TGTGCCTGGAGTTGGGGAGCCAAAAACATTCAGTACTTC.